Sequencing of this TCR beta chain was carried out in a study of shared clonotypes between healthy human individuals. The CDR3 runs 13 residues. Trimming stripped 8 bases from V and 5 bases from J, with 13 bases between. CDR1 is WSHSY and CDR2 is SAAADI in the germline V gene. Generated by immunoSEQ multiplex PCR, the TCRdb table keeps only in-frame clones and is missing some. The data contain 600,000 to 700,000 clones, 73% of them singletons. Sequencing was done on a sample of memory CD4+ T cells sorted from blood. Subset of the sample: CD45RA-negative fraction. The chain combines TRBV10-2 with TRBJ1-5; D ambiguous. The origin of this receptor is a woman aged 25 to 39 in good health. In nucleotides, the CDR3 is TGCGCCAGCCAGCGGGATTTGTATCAGCCCCAGCATTTT. Translating it yields CASQRDLYQPQHF.